These 9 T cell receptor beta chains were sequenced from one sample in a study of cytomegalovirus exposure and HLA in healthy donors. Here immunoSEQ multiplex PCR was the method, and the copy in TCRdb shows in-frame clones only, minus some. The repertoire has tens of thousands of clones, around 85% of them found once; the top ten carry roughly 20%. Sequencing was done on a sample of PBMCs. These TCRs come from a man younger than 35 in good health and CMV-seropositive.

DNA of the CDR3: TGTGCAAGTCGCTTAGCTTACGGACAGGGGGCTTGGGATGAAAAACTGTTTTTT. Translation gives CASRLAYGQGAWDEKLFF. The V gene is TRBV12-2, the J gene TRBJ1-4; TRBD1, the table's D call, was not compared with the DNA. TRBV12-2 is marked as a pseudogene. The CDR3 loop spans 18 amino acids.

This clone came up a few times. The chain couples TRBV6-5 to TRBJ1-3; D gene ambiguous. The length of the CDR3 is 14 residues. CDR1 and CDR2 (germline): MNHEY, SVGAGI. V lost 6 bases, J lost 0 bases, and 9 bases lay in between. CDR3 sequence (DNA): TGTGCCAGCAGCCTGGAGAACTCTGGAAACACCATATATTTT. It yields the protein CASSLENSGNTIYF.

The chain links TRBV9 to TRBJ2-5; TRBD1 aligns across 8 bases. Germline V lookup: CDR1 SGDLS, CDR2 YYNGEE. The CDR3 is 16 amino acids. V trimming: 0 bases; J trimming: 0 bases; junction bases outside the gene matches: 4. The DNA of the CDR3 is TGTGCCAGCAGCGTAGGGCGACAGGGGCACCAAGAGACCCAGTACTTC. Translating gives CASSVGRQGHQETQYF.

CDR3 amino acids: CASSRTSGSTDTQYF. CDR3 sequence (DNA): TGTGCCAGCAGTCGGACTAGCGGGAGCACAGATACGCAGTATTTT. The chain has TRBV6-4 and TRBJ2-3; 11 nucleotides match TRBD2. The CDR3 covers 15 residues. V trimming: 5 bases; J trimming: 0 bases; junction bases outside the gene matches: 1. Germline lookup yields CDR1 MRHNA and CDR2 SNTAGT.

A single count supports this clone. CDR3 residues: CSARNGREAFF. The CDR3 nucleotides read TGCAGTGCTAGAAATGGCCGTGAAGCTTTCTTT. This chain joins TRBV20-1 and TRBJ1-1, with unresolved D. Looked up from germline, CDR1 is DFQATT and CDR2 is SNEGSKA (reference sequence). The CDR3 consists of 11 residues. Deletions cut 2 bases from V and 7 bases from J, with 8 bases between.

The chain carries TRBV30 and TRBJ1-1; D is ambiguous. From germline, CDR1 is GTSNPN and CDR2 SVGIG (reference sequence). With 2 bases removed from V and 0 bases from J, the gap between germline ends came to 13 bases. The CDR3 runs to 15 residues. In DNA, the CDR3 is TGTGCCTGGAGTCGGGTGACCTCAATGAACACTGAAGCTTTCTTT. This encodes CAWSRVTSMNTEAFF. Variable domain in full (rest from reference TRBV30 and TRBJ1-1): SQTIHQWPATLVQPVGSPLSLECTVEGTSNPNLYWYRQAAGRGLQLLFYSVGIGQISSEVPQNLSASRPQDRQFILSSKKLLLSDSGFYLCAWSRVTSMNTEAFFGQGTRLTVV.

The chain couples TRBV10-3 to TRBJ1-3; tentative D call: TRBD1 (6 bases). This CDR3 spans 14 amino acids. Germline loops: CDR1 ENHRY, CDR2 SYGVKD. Trimming took off 8 bases at V and 0 bases at J, with 11 bases between the two ends. The CDR3 coding sequence is TGTGCCATCGGTAAACAGGGCTCTGGAAACACCATATATTTT. Translated: CAIGKQGSGNTIYF.

This sequence joins TRBV7-2 and TRBJ1-5; no clear D. Germline CDR1 and CDR2: SGHTA and FQGNSA. Trimming took off 4 bases at V and 1 base at J, with 11 bases between the two ends. The CDR3 is 15 residues long. CDR3 region: CASSSAGGSNQPQHF. The DNA for the CDR3 is TGTGCCAGCAGCTCAGCTGGAGGGAGCAATCAGCCCCAGCATTTT.

V and J are TRBV5-4 and TRBJ2-3; tentative D call: TRBD2 (6 bases). CDR1 is SGHNT and CDR2 is YYREEE in the germline V gene (reference sequence). The CDR3 runs 16 residues. V was trimmed by 4 bases and J by 2 bases, leaving 17 bases between them. The CDR3 sequence: CASSRSEGSFTDTQYF. For the CDR3, the DNA is TGTGCCAGCAGCCGGTCGGAGGGATCTTTCACAGATACGCAGTATTTT.